One and the same sample provided the 6 T cell receptor beta chains below, sequenced in a study of T-cell memory formation after mild COVID-19. TCRdb ran MiXCR on the 5' RACE reads and lists one entry per CDR3 protein. The sample includes under 250,000 distinct CDR3 sequences, around 10% seen only once; the top ten take roughly a fifth. Sequenced input: PBMCs or a T cell subset sorted from them (not recorded which). These receptors all come from a young man who had mild COVID-19 (a few samples of this study predate the infection). Cell type and time point are not known.

This clonotype was seen at least ten times. The chain has TRBV5-1 and TRBJ1-4; D ambiguous. Germline V lookup: CDR1 SGHRS, CDR2 YFSETQ. Trimming cost V 0 bases and J 0 bases, with 9 bases left between them. The length of the CDR3 is 16 residues. CDR3 sequence: CASSLDGGTTNEKLFF. CDR3 sequence (DNA): TGCGCCAGCAGCTTGGACGGCGGAACAACTAATGAAAAACTGTTTTTT. Complete variable domain (other parts from reference TRBV5-1 and TRBJ1-4): KAGVTQTPRYLIKTRGQQVTLSCSPISGHRSVSWYQQTPGQGLQFLFEYFSETQRNKGNFPGRFSGRQFSNSRSEMNVSTLELGDSALYLCASSLDGGTTNEKLFFGSGTQLSVL.

The chain uses TRBV20-1 and TRBJ2-3, with 12 positions matching TRBD2. Germline CDR1 reads DFQATT; CDR2 reads SNEGSKA (reference sequence). The J segment lost 1 base and the V segment lost 6 bases, leaving 14 bases of the junction unmatched. The CDR3 runs to 18 residues. The CDR3 here is CSAKLTSGGLLRTDTQYF. The DNA for the CDR3 is TGCAGTGCCAAACTTACTAGCGGGGGGCTTTTGCGCACAGATACGCAGTATTTT.

J is TRBJ2-3 and V is TRBV7-9; D ambiguous. The V end lost 1 base, the J end lost 2 bases, and 4 bases lay between the germline ends. The V gene's germline CDR1 is SEHNR and CDR2 FQNEAQ (reference sequence). The length of the CDR3 is 13 residues. In DNA, the CDR3 is TGTGCCAGCAGCTTAGAGGTCACAGATACGCAGTATTTT. Amino acids: CASSLEVTDTQYF.

The chain carries TRBV2 and TRBJ1-3; 8 bases line up with TRBD1. With 5 bases clipped from V and 4 bases from J, the junction kept 7 bases outside the gene matches. There are 15 residues in the CDR3. Germline values: CDR1 SNHLY, CDR2 FYNNEI. CDR3 bases: TGTGCCAGCAGTTGGACAGGGTCTTACGGAAACACCATATATTTT. Amino acids: CASSWTGSYGNTIYF.

This clonotype has just a few counts. The genes are TRBV5-1 and TRBJ2-7; 10 positions match TRBD1. There are 14 residues in the CDR3. Trimming took 4 bases from V and 2 from J; bases not matched to a gene: 3. From germline, CDR1 is SGHRS and CDR2 YFSETQ. The DNA for the CDR3 is TGCGCCAGCAGCGTTGGACAGGGGGCCTACGAGCAGTACGTC. It encodes CASSVGQGAYEQYV.

The V and J genes are TRBV5-1 and TRBJ2-1; either TRBD1 or TRBD2 may fit D (5 bases each). The DNA matches TRBJ2-5 better at its end, which makes the J call doubtful. Germline CDR1 and CDR2: SGHRS and YFSETQ. The CDR3 is 14 amino acids. CDR3 nucleotides: TGCGCCAGCAGCTTGGTTGAGGGGACAGAGACCCAGTACTTC. Translating it yields CASSLVEGTETQYF.